A single sample is the source of the 17 T cell receptor beta chains below, sequenced in a study of T cells after yellow fever vaccination. A single record per CDR3 protein comes from TCRdb applying MiXCR to the 5' RACE reads. In the table there are under 600,000 distinct CDR3 sequences, about a fifth of which are singletons. The sequences come from PBMCs, collected about 21 days after the first yellow fever vaccination. Receptors originate from a man younger than 30 who received the YFV17D yellow fever vaccine.

This chain uses TRBV30 with TRBJ2-6; 7 positions match TRBD1. The V gene end was trimmed by 3 bases and the J gene end by 0 bases; junction bases not matched to a gene: 5. Germline V gene sequence: CDR1 GTSNPN, CDR2 SVGIG (reference sequence). The CDR3 has 16 residues. CDR3 DNA sequence: TGTGCCTGGAGCGGGGACAGATTCTCTGGGGCCAACGTCCTGACTTTC. Its protein is CAWSGDRFSGANVLTF.

This clonotype has ten or more counts. The chain couples TRBV7-2 to TRBJ2-5, with D uncertain. CDR3 length: 12 residues. CDR1 and CDR2 from the germline V gene are SGHTA and FQGNSA. Trimming removed 1 base from V and 4 bases from J, with 4 bases in between. The DNA for the CDR3 is TGTGCCAGCAGCTTAGTTCTAGAGACCCAGTACTTC. Translating gives CASSLVLETQYF.

The genes are TRBV7-2 and TRBJ1-2; 8 bases are shared with TRBD1. Trimming at V came to 11 bases and at J to 1 base, leaving 6 bases not matched to a gene. The CDR3 is made up of 13 amino acids. In germline, CDR1 is SGHTA, CDR2 FQGNSA. In nucleotides, the CDR3 is TGTGCCGGACAGGACAGGGATAACTATGGCTACACCTTC. Translated: CAGQDRDNYGYTF.

This sequence joins TRBV7-2 and TRBJ2-4, with 8 nucleotides matching TRBD1. The CDR3 covers 14 residues. The V gene's germline CDR1 is SGHTA and CDR2 FQGNSA. The junction had 5 bases not matched to a gene; V was cut back by 3 bases and J by 7 bases. The CDR3 region has the DNA TGTGCCAGCAGCTTTGGACAGGGAAAGAACATTCAGTACTTC. It translates to CASSFGQGKNIQYF.

This clonotype was picked up a small number of times. The gene calls are TRBV12-3 or TRBV12-4 and TRBJ1-2, with 7 bases identical to TRBD1. Unmatched junction bases numbered 2, after V lost 5 bases and J lost 8 bases. This CDR3 is built from 11 residues. CDR3 loop: CASSNRGGYTF. In nucleotides, the CDR3 is TGTGCCAGCAGTAACAGGGGAGGCTACACCTTC.

This chain joins TRBV6-2 or TRBV6-3 and TRBJ2-7; D unresolved. Trimming removed 6 bases from V and 3 bases from J, with 15 bases in between. This CDR3 has 14 amino acids. Germline values: CDR1 MNHEY, CDR2 SVGEGT. CDR3 sequence reads: CASRPTAGIYEQYV. The CDR3 region has the DNA TGTGCCAGCAGACCTACGGCAGGTATCTACGAGCAGTACGTC.

A single count supports this clonotype. The V call is TRBV18, the J call TRBJ1-4, with TRBD1 matching 8 bases. This CDR3 region has 14 residues. With V trimmed by 1 base and J by 8 bases, 3 bases remained unmatched. From germline, CDR1 is KGHSH and CDR2 LQKENI. Here the CDR3 DNA reads TGTGCCAGCTCACCACGGGGACAGGAGGAAAAACTGTTTTTT. Translation gives CASSPRGQEEKLFF.

The rearrangement joins TRBV6-1 to TRBJ2-2; weak D call: TRBD2 (7 bases). Germline CDR1 is MNHNS and CDR2 is SASEGT. V gave up 0 bases and J gave up 6 bases, with 20 bases separating them. The CDR3 consists of 18 residues. The CDR3 loop reads CASSEASRGGLEAGELFF. CDR3 in DNA: TGTGCCAGCAGTGAAGCTTCTAGGGGGGGACTTGAGGCCGGGGAGCTGTTTTTT.

V is TRBV7-9 and J is TRBJ1-2; TRBD1 aligns across 8 bases. CDR1 and CDR2 from the germline V gene are SEHNR and FQNEAQ (reference sequence). With V trimmed by 5 bases and J by 4 bases, 12 bases remained unmatched. The CDR3 contains 16 residues. This CDR3 reads CASSRTGGEYGYGYTF. The CDR3 bases are TGTGCCAGCAGCCGCACAGGGGGGGAGTATGGCTATGGCTACACCTTC.

The chain couples TRBV7-2 to TRBJ1-1; D unclear. Germline V lookup: CDR1 SGHTA, CDR2 FQGNSA. V lost 2 bases, J lost 5 bases, and 6 bases lay in between. The CDR3 consists of 12 residues. The CDR3, as DNA: TGTGCCAGCAGCTTAAAAAGGACTGAAGCTTTCTTT. Translation: CASSLKRTEAFF. Full variable domain (missing parts from reference TRBV7-2 and TRBJ1-1): GAGVSQSPSNKVTEKGKDVELRCDPISGHTALYWYRQSLGQGLEFLIYFQGNSAPDKSGLPSDRFSAERTGGSVSTLTIQRTQQEDSAVYLCASSLKRTEAFFGQGTRLTVV.

CDR3 nucleotide sequence: TGTGCCAGCGGTCTGGGGAATTGGGGCACTGAAGCTTTCTTT. Protein sequence: CASGLGNWGTEAFF. The genes are TRBV11-2 and TRBJ1-1, with no clear D. CDR3 length: 14 residues. V lost 8 bases to trimming and J lost 4 bases, with 17 bases between them. CDR1 and CDR2 (germline): SGHAT, FQNNGV.

This clonotype was counted only a few times. The chain has TRBV7-2 and TRBJ2-5; no definite D call. V was pared by 3 bases and J by 0 bases, with 8 bases between. The CDR3 is 14 amino acids. Per germline, CDR1 SGHTA and CDR2 FQGNSA. CDR3 sequence: CASSFGWDQETQYF. DNA for the CDR3: TGTGCCAGCAGCTTCGGCTGGGACCAAGAGACCCAGTACTTC.

V is TRBV2 and J is TRBJ2-2; D unclear. Germline V gives CDR1 SNHLY, CDR2 FYNNEI. Trimming stripped 7 bases from V and 6 bases from J, with 6 bases between. The CDR3 runs 11 residues. CDR3 region: CASTYAGELFF. In DNA form, the CDR3 reads TGTGCCAGCACGTACGCCGGGGAGCTGTTTTTT.

In this sample, this clonotype turned up a few times. V gene TRBV27 combines with J gene TRBJ1-2; a weak D match, TRBD1 (5 bases). CDR1 is MNHEY, CDR2 SMNVEV, per germline (reference sequence). The CDR3 is 17 amino acids. The V gene lost 5 bases and the J gene lost 1 base, with 20 bases spanning the gap. In nucleotides, the CDR3 is TGTGCCAGCAGTGTCCGGACATTGGGAGGGTTTAACTATGGCTACACCTTC. This gives the protein CASSVRTLGGFNYGYTF.

This sequence joins TRBV2 and TRBJ2-7; 8 nucleotides agree with TRBD1. The germline CDR1 and CDR2 sequences are SNHLY and FYNNEI. Trimming at V came to 11 bases and at J to 2 bases, leaving 5 bases not matched to a gene. This CDR3 has 12 residues. This CDR3 reads CAGSGGPYEQYF. Here the CDR3 DNA reads TGTGCCGGCTCAGGGGGCCCCTACGAGCAGTACTTC.

The chain recombines TRBV5-8 with TRBJ2-3; D is tentatively TRBD1 or TRBD2 (5 bases each). The V end lost 2 bases, the J end lost 2 bases, and 15 bases lay between the germline ends. The CDR3 runs to 16 residues. The germline V gene encodes CDR1 SGHTS and CDR2 YDEGEE. The CDR3 sequence is CASSLSIRDPTDTQYF. The CDR3 region has the DNA TGTGCCAGCAGCTTAAGTATTAGGGACCCCACAGATACGCAGTATTTT.

The table lists this clonotype with a few counts. The V and J genes are TRBV7-3 and TRBJ2-7; D is uncertain. Looked up from germline, CDR1 is SGHTA and CDR2 is FQGTGA. Trimming removed 0 bases at V and 2 bases at J, with 14 bases between. The CDR3 totals 16 residues. This chain's CDR3 is CASSLTPTIAPYEQYF. The DNA for the CDR3 is TGTGCCAGCAGCTTAACGCCGACAATAGCTCCCTACGAGCAGTACTTC.